This T cell receptor (beta chain) emerged from a study of control samples from healthy donors and cancer patients. Here immunoSEQ multiplex PCR was the method, and the copy in TCRdb shows in-frame clones only, minus some. The sample holds about 130,000 clones; about 93% are singletons and the top ten take 2% to 3%. Sequencing input: blood. This receptor was obtained from a man aged 35-49 years in good health.

The CDR3 here is CASSYGGTDTDTQYF. As DNA, the CDR3 is TGTGCCAGCAGTTACGGAGGGACAGATACAGATACGCAGTATTTT. The chain combines TRBV6-6 with TRBJ2-3, with D perhaps TRBD1 (7 bases). Germline assignment: CDR1 MNHNY and CDR2 SVGAGI (reference sequence). V gave up 2 bases and J gave up 3 bases, with 12 bases separating them. CDR3 length: 15 amino acids.